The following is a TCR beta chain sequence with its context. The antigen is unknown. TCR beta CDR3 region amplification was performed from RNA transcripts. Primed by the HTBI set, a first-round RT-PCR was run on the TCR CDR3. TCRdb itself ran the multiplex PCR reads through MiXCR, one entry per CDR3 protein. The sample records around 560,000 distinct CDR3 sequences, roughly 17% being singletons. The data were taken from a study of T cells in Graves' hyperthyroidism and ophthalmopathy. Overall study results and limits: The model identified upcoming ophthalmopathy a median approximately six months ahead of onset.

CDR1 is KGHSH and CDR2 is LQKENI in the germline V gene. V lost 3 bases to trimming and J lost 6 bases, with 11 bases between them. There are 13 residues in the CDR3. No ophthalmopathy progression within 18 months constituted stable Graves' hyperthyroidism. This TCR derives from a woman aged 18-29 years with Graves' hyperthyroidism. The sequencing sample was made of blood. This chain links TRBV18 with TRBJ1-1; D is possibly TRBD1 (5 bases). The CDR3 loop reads CASSPSRDPEAFF. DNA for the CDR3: TGTGCCAGCTCACCCTCCAGGGACCCTGAAGCTTTCTTT.